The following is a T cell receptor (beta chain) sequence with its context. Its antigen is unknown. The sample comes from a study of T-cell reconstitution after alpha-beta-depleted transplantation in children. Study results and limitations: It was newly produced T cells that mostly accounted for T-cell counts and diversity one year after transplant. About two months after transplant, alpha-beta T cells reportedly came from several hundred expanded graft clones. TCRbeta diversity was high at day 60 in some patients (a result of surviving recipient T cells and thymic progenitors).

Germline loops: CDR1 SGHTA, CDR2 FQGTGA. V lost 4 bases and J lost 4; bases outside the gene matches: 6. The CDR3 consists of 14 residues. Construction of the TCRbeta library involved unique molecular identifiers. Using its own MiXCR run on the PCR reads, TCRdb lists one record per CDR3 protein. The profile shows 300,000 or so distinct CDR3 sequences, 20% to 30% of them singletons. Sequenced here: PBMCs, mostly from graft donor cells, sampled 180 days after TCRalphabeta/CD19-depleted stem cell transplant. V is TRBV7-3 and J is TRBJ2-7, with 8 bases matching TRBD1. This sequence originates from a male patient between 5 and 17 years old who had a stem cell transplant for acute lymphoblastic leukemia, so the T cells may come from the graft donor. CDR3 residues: CASSYQGALYEQYF. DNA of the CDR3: TGTGCCAGCAGCTACCAGGGGGCCTTATACGAGCAGTACTTC.